Sequencing of this TCR beta chain was carried out in a study of response to subunit inactivated influenza vaccine. TCRdb re-called the RT-PCR reads with MiXCR, one entry per CDR3 protein. The table records about 570,000 distinct CDR3 sequences, around 10% of them present only once. In germline, CDR1 is DFQATT, CDR2 SNEGSKA (reference sequence). CDR3 length: 15 residues. Trimming shortened V by 5 bases and J by 0 bases, and 14 bases separated the two germline ends. These data also featured in a second study, about T cells expressing NK-cell markers. That publication notes: Researchers built TCR beta cDNA using 5'RACE template switching with UMIs.

This specimen consisted of PBMCs from blood, obtained on the day of vaccination. J is TRBJ2-4 and V is TRBV20-1; no clear D. This TCR derives from a man in his fifties who received an inactivated influenza vaccine. CDR3 in amino acids: CSAEKGAIAKNIQYF. The DNA for the CDR3 is TGCAGTGCTGAAAAAGGAGCAATAGCCAAAAACATTCAGTACTTC.